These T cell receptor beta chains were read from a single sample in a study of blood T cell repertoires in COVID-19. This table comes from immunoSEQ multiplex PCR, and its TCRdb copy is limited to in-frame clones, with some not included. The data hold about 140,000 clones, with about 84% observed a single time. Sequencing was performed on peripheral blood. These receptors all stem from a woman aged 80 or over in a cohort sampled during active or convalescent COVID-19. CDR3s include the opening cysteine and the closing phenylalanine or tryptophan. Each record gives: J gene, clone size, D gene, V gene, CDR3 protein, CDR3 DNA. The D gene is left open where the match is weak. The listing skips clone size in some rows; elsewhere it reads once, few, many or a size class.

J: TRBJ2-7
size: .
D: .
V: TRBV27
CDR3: CASRHQGYEQYF
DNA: TGTGCCAGCAGACACCAGGGGTACGAGCAGTACTTC

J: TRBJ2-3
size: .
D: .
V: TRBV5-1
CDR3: CASSLASGSTDTQYF
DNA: TGCGCCAGCAGCTTGGCTTCAGGGAGCACAGATACGCAGTATTTT

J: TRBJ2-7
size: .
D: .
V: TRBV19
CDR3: CASSLGRGTAYEQYF
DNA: TGTGCCAGTAGTCTTGGTCGGGGGACGGCCTACGAGCAGTACTTC

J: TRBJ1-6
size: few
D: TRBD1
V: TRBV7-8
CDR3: CASSRGQVIYNSPLHF
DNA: TGTGCCAGCAGCCGTGGACAGGTTATCTATAATTCACCCCTCCACTTT

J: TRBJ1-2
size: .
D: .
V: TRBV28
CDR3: CASSLAVKGYTF
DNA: TGTGCCAGCAGTTTAGCAGTAAAGGGCTACACCTTC

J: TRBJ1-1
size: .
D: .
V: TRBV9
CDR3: CASSETVNTEAFF
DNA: TGTGCCAGCAGCGAGACAGTGAACACTGAAGCTTTCTTT

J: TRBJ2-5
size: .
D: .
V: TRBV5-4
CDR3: CASSRTAGAPETQYF
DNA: TGTGCCAGCAGCCGGACAGCCGGAGCCCCAGAGACCCAGTACTTC

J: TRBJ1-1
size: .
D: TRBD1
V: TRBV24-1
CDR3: CATSDGYRQGAGTEAFF
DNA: TGTGCCACCAGTGATGGATATCGACAGGGGGCAGGCACTGAAGCTTTCTTT

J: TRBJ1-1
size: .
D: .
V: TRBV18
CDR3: CASSPRQARTTEAFF
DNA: TGTGCCAGCTCACCACGACAGGCCCGGACTACTGAAGCTTTCTTT

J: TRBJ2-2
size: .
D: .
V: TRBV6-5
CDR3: CASSYSQGRTGELFF
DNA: TGTGCCAGCAGTTACTCACAGGGAAGGACCGGGGAGCTGTTTTTT

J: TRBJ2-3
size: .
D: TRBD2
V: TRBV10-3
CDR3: CATFIGGSTDTQYF
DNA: TGTGCCACCTTTATCGGGGGGAGCACAGATACGCAGTATTTT

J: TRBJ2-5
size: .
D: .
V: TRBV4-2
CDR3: CASSQDLSGDRTQYF
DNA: TGTGCCAGCAGCCAAGATCTTAGCGGGGACAGGACCCAGTACTTC

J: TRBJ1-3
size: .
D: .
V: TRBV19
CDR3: CASSSRRSSGNTIYF
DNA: TGTGCCAGTAGTTCCCGACGGAGCTCTGGAAACACCATATATTTT

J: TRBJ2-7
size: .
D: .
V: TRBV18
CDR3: CASSPSLGSSYEQYF
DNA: TGTGCCAGCTCACCATCGCTAGGCAGCTCCTACGAGCAGTACTTC